These 10 T cell receptor beta chains were all obtained from the same sample, sequenced in a study of T cell responses to AZD1222 COVID-19 vaccine. Clones were sequenced by immunoSEQ multiplex PCR, and TCRdb holds only the in-frame ones, with some missing. The sample holds 85,000 to 130,000 clones, 90% seen once. The source material was peripheral blood, sampled 28 days after the second AZD1222 dose. Receptors originate from an adult who received the AZD1222 COVID-19 vaccine.

V is TRBV5-1 and J is TRBJ2-7; no reliable D call. The CDR3 runs 13 residues. Germline V gives CDR1 SGHRS, CDR2 YFSETQ. Trimming left V 4 bases short and J 4 bases short, with 12 bases between. In nucleotides, the CDR3 is TGCGCCAGCAGCCCCGTTTACAGTTACGAGCAGTACTTC. It specifies CASSPVYSYEQYF.

The genes are TRBV6-5 and TRBJ2-5; TRBD2 is a possible D gene (6 bases). The V end was cut by 0 bases, the J end by 5 bases, with 13 bases between. Germline loops: CDR1 MNHEY, CDR2 SVGAGI. The CDR3 is made up of 15 amino acids. CDR3 coding DNA: TGTGCCAGCAGTTACTCAGGAGGGGAAGGGGAGACCCAGTACTTC. Translation: CASSYSGGEGETQYF.

This chain links TRBV3-1 (or the pseudogene TRBV3-2) with TRBJ1-6, with a possible D match to TRBD1 (6 bases). The V gene lost 4 bases and the J gene lost 1 base, with 20 bases spanning the gap. Germline-derived CDR1 and CDR2 are LGHDT and YNNKEL (reference sequence). The CDR3 is 19 residues long. CDR3 in amino acids: CASSRRTRPGESYNSPLHF. The CDR3 coding sequence is TGTGCCAGCAGCCGAAGGACACGCCCAGGGGAATCCTATAATTCACCCCTCCACTTT.

This clone showed up just once. V usage is TRBV7-9 and J usage is TRBJ2-7, with 7 nucleotides matching TRBD1. V lost 4 bases, J lost 4 bases, and 10 bases stayed unmatched. The CDR3 runs to 15 residues. The germline V gene encodes CDR1 SEHNR and CDR2 FQNEAQ (reference sequence). As DNA, the CDR3 is TGTGCCAGCAGCTCACTCGACAGGGTGGGGTACGAGCAGTACTTC. Amino acids: CASSSLDRVGYEQYF.

V usage is TRBV7-9 and J usage is TRBJ1-4, with D maybe TRBD1 (5 bases). This CDR3 comprises 15 residues. V lost 3 bases to trimming and J lost 8 bases, with 16 bases between them. Germline assignment: CDR1 SEHNR and CDR2 FQNEAQ (reference sequence). The CDR3 DNA sequence: TGTGCCAGCAGCTTGGGGGGGACGGCCTGGGAAAAACTGTTTTTT. Protein sequence: CASSLGGTAWEKLFF.

V and J are TRBV21-1 and TRBJ1-2; the table names TRBD1, a call not compared with the DNA. TRBV21-1 represents a pseudogene. This CDR3 is built from 17 residues. For the CDR3, the DNA is TGTGCCAGCAGCAAAGAAAACTCAGGGACAGCTAACTATGGCTACACCTTC. Protein product: CASSKENSGTANYGYTF.

This sequence joins TRBV6-2 or TRBV6-3 and TRBJ2-3, with D possibly called TRBD1 or TRBD2 (6 bases each). Germline CDR1 and CDR2: MNHEY and SVGEGT. The CDR3 is 15 amino acids. V was trimmed by 2 bases and J by 5 bases, leaving 14 bases between them. CDR3 nucleotide sequence: TGTGCCAGCAGTTACGTTGGGGGGCTGGGAGATACGCAGTATTTT. Translation: CASSYVGGLGDTQYF.

The chain uses TRBV19 and TRBJ1-1; D is undetermined. Trimming left V 0 bases short and J 1 base short, with 0 bases between. Germline CDR1 is LNHDA and CDR2 is SQIVND (reference sequence). There are 12 residues in the CDR3. The CDR3 DNA reads TGTGCCAGTAGTATAGAGAACACTGAAGCTTTCTTT. It yields the protein CASSIENTEAFF.

The J gene is TRBJ2-3, the V gene TRBV6-4; 12 bases line up with TRBD2. Germline CDR1 and CDR2: MRHNA and SNTAGT. The CDR3 contains 14 residues. V was clipped by 5 bases and J by 4 bases; unmatched bases: 1. The chain's CDR3 is CASSRLAGADTQYF. The CDR3 nucleotides are TGTGCCAGCAGTCGACTAGCGGGGGCAGATACGCAGTATTTT.

V usage is TRBV11-1 and J usage is TRBJ2-4; the match to TRBD1 covers 9 bases. The junction had 3 bases not matched to a gene; V was cut back by 5 bases and J by 7 bases. This CDR3 has 13 amino acids. CDR1 and CDR2 from the germline V gene are SGHAT and FQDESV (reference sequence). CDR3 coding DNA: TGTGCCAGCAGCGCCGGGACAGGGAACATTCAGTACTTC. Amino acids: CASSAGTGNIQYF.